This TCR beta chain emerged from a study of tissue T cells after allogeneic stem cell transplantation. The CDR3 covers 15 residues. Germline CDR1 SGHSA, CDR2 FRNQAP. Profiling relied on immunoSEQ multiplex PCR, and the TCRdb table lists in-frame clones only, not all of them. The repertoire holds approximately 2,100 clones, with 50% to 65% as singletons. Study conclusions and caveats: Across patients, clones rarely overlapped, yet motif clusters were shared tissue-specifically.

The sample's time point: mouse harvest day 7 after allogeneic transplant. Tail vein injection delivered 10^7 T-cell-depleted bone marrow cells and 10^6 splenic CD5+ T cells. This mouse GVHD model was MHC-mismatched B6 to BALB/c, profiled day 7 or 14. Comments on this clone: Antigen: not known. At one end the junction does not follow the germline gene, possibly because of a read error. The genes and germline here are from mouse. The read ends 1 residue shy of where the CDR3 ends; the end is completed using the germline J gene.

The sequenced sample consisted of spleen. The chain employs TRBV16 and TRBJ2-7; 9 nucleotides agree with TRBD1. The origin of this receptor is a female BALB/c mouse given C57BL/6 T cells with graft-versus-host disease after an allogeneic hematopoietic cell transplant. The CDR3 loop is CASSPIGTGFGEQYF. The CDR3 bases that were read are TGCGCAAGCAGCCCGATAGGGACAGGGTTTGGTGAACAGTAC.